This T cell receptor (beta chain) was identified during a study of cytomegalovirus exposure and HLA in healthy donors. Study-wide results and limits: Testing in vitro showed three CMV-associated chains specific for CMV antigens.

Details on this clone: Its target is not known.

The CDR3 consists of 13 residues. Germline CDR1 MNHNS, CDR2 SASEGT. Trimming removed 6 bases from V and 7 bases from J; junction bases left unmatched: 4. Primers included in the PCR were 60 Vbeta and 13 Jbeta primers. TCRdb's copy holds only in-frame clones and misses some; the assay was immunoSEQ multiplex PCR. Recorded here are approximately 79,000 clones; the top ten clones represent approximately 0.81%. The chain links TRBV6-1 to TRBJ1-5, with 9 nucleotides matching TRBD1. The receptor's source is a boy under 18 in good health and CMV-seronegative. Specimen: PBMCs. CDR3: CASREQGAQPQHF. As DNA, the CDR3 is TGTGCCAGCAGGGAACAGGGGGCCCAGCCCCAGCATTTT.